This T cell receptor (beta chain) comes out of a study of blood T cell repertoires in COVID-19. Study information: Spain, Italy and the United States supplied samples that represented acute and convalescent COVID-19. The cDNA or gDNA used as material had been derived from T cells, B-cell-depleted T cells, or PBMCs.

The CDR3 sequence is 14 residues long. The junction had 1 base not matched to a gene; V was cut back by 2 bases and J by 1 base. CDR1 and CDR2 (germline): SGHDN, FVKESK. Source study methods: The authors estimated nucleated cell counts from reference gene primer amplification. The table came from immunoSEQ multiplex PCR; TCRdb's copy has only in-frame clones and leaves some out. The D gene and trimming were derived from the DNA, and the V and J assignments and clone size from that table. The sample has about 90,000 clones; around nine tenths are singletons. V gene TRBV14 combines with J gene TRBJ1-1; 7 nucleotides line up with TRBD1. The specimen sequenced was peripheral blood. The clonotype originates from a man at least 80 years old with acute or convalescent COVID-19. CDR3 DNA: TGTGCCAGCAGCCAATACAGGGGGAACACTGAAGCTTTCTTT. It translates to CASSQYRGNTEAFF.